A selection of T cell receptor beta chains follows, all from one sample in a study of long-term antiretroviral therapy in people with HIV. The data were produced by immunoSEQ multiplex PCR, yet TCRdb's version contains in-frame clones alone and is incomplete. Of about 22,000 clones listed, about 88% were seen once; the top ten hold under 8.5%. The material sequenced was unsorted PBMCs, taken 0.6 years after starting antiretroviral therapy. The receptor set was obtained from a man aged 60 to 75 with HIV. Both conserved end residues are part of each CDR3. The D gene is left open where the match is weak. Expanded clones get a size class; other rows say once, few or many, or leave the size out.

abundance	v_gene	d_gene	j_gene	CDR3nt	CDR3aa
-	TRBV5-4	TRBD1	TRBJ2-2	TGTGCCAGCAGCTTGACAGGGGCTGGGGAGCTGTTTTTT	CASSLTGAGELFF
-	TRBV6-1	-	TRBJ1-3	TGTGCCAGCAGTGAAGCTCTGGGGGCGAGCTCTGGAAACACCATATATTTT	CASSEALGASSGNTIYF
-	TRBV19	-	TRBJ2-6	TGTGCCAGTACCACGGGGTCTTACTCTGGGGCCAACGTCCTGACTTTC	CASTTGSYSGANVLTF
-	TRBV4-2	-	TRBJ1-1	TGTGCCAGCAGCCTCCGGGACGGACCTAACACTGAAGCTTTCTTT	CASSLRDGPNTEAFF
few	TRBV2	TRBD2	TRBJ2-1	TGTGCCAGCCTCGGGCGGGAGGTAAGGGAGCAGTTCTTC	CASLGREVREQFF
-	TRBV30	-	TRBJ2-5	TGTGCCCTCTCAGGTCGCACTAGCCTGGAAGAGACCCAGTACTTC	CALSGRTSLEETQYF
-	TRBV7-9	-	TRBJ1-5	TGTGCCAGCAGCCAAGCGGGAGATTGGGGGCCCCAGCATTTT	CASSQAGDWGPQHF
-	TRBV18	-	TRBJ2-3	TGTGCCAGCTCACCATTACAGGGGACTAATCAGGATACGCAGTATTTT	CASSPLQGTNQDTQYF
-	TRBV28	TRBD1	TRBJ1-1	TGTGCCAGCAGACCGGGGACAGGGCGTCACCAAAACACTGAAGCTTTCTTT	CASRPGTGRHQNTEAFF
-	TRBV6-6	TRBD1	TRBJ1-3	TGTGCCAGCAGTTACAGCGGGACAGTCTTTGGAAACACCATATATTTT	CASSYSGTVFGNTIYF
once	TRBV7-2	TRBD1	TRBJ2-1	TGTGCCAGCAGCGCCTTCGGGACAGGGCTTCGAGAGCAGTTCTTC	CASSAFGTGLREQFF
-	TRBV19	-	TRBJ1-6	TGTGCCAGTGGGTGGGAGAATTCACCCCTCCACTTT	CASGWENSPLHF
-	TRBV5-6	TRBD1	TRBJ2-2	TGTGCCAGCAGCTTCCGGGACAGGGGCTCCGGGGAGCTGTTTTTT	CASSFRDRGSGELFF
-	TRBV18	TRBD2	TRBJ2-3	TGTGCCAGCTCACCACCGCCTAGCGGGGGGTATAGAGATACGCAGTATTTT	CASSPPPSGGYRDTQYF
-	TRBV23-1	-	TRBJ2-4	-	CASSSSQGRAKNIQYF
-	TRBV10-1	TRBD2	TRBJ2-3	TGCGCCAGCAGTGAGTCGCGGACTAGCGGGATAGATACGCAGTATTTT	CASSESRTSGIDTQYF